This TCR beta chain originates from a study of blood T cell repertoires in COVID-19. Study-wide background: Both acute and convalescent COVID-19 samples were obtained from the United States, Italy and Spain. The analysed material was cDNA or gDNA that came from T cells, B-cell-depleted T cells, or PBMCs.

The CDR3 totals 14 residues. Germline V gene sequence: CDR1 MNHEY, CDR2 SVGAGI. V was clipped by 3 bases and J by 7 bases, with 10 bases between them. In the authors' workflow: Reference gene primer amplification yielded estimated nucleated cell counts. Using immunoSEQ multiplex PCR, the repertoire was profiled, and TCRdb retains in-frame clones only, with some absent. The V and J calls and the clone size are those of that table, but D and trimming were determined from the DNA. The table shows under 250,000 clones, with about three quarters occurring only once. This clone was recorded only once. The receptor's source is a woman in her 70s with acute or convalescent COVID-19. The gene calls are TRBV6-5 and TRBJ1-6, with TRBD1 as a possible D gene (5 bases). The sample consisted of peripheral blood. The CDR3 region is CASSYARENSPLHF. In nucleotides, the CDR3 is TGTGCCAGCAGTTATGCCAGGGAAAATTCACCCCTCCACTTT.